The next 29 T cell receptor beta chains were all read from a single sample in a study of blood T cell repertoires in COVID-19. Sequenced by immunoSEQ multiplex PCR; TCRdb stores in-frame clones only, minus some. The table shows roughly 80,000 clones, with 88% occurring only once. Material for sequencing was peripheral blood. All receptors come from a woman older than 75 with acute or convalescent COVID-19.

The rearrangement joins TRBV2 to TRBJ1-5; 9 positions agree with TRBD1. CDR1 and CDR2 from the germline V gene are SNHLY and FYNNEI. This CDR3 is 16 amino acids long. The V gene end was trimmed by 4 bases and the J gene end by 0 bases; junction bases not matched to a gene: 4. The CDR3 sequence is CASSGQGGYSNQPQHF. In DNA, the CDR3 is TGTGCCAGCAGTGGACAGGGGGGATATAGCAATCAGCCCCAGCATTTT. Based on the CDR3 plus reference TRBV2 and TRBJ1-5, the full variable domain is EPEVTQTPSHQVTQMGQEVILRCVPISNHLYFYWYRQILGQKVEFLVSFYNNEISEKSEIFDDQFSVERPDGSNFTLKIRSTKLEDSAMYFCASSGQGGYSNQPQHFGDGTRLSIL.

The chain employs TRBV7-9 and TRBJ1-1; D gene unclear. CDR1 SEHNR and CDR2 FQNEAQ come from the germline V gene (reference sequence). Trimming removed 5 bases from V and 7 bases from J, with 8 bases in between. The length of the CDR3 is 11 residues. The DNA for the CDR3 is TGTGCCAGCAGCCTACAGAGTGAAGCTTTCTTT. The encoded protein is CASSLQSEAFF.

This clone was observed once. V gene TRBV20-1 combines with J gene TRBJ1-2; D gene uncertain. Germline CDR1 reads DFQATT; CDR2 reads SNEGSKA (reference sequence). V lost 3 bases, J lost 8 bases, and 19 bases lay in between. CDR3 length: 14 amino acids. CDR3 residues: CSASSGFLSGGYTF. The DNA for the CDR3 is TGCAGTGCTAGTTCGGGATTCCTGAGCGGAGGCTACACCTTC.

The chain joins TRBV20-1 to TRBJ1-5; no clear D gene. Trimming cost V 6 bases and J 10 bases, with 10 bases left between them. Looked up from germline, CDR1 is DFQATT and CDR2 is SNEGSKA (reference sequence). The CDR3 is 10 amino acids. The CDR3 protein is CSAVEGPQHF. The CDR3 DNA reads TGCAGTGCGGTCGAGGGACCCCAGCATTTT.

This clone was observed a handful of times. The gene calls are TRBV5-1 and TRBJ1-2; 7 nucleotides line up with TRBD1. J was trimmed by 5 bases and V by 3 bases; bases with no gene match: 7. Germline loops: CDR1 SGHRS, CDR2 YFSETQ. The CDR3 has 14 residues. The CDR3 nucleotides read TGCGCCAGCAGCTCAGGACAGGTCGAGTATGGCTACACCTTC. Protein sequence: CASSSGQVEYGYTF.

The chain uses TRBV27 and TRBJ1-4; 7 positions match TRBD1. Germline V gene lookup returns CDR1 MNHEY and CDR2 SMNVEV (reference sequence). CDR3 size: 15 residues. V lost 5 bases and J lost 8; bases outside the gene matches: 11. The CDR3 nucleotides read TGTGCCAGCAGTCGCGCTATGACAGGGCGCGAAAAACTGTTTTTT. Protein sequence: CASSRAMTGREKLFF.

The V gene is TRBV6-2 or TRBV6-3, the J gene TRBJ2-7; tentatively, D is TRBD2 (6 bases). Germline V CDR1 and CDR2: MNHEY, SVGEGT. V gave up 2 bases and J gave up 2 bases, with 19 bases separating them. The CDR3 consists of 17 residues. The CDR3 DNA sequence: TGTGCCAGCAGTTACCCCCACACGGGACTCAAAGCCTACGAGCAGTACTTC. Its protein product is CASSYPHTGLKAYEQYF.

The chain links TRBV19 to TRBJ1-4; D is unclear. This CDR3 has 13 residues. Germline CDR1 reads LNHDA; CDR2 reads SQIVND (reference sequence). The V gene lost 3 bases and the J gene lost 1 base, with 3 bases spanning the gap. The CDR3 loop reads CASSIKTNEKLFF. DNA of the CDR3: TGTGCCAGTAGTATTAAAACTAATGAAAAACTGTTTTTT.

This CDR3 is CASSIRTEGNSPLHF. The CDR3 nucleotides read TGTGCCAGTAGTATACGAACAGAAGGTAATTCACCCCTCCACTTT. V usage is TRBV19 and J usage is TRBJ1-6; no reliable D call. Germline V gives CDR1 LNHDA, CDR2 SQIVND (reference sequence). The V end was cut by 2 bases, the J end by 6 bases, with 11 bases between. The CDR3 runs to 15 residues. Full variable domain (missing parts from reference TRBV19 and TRBJ1-6): DGGITQSPKYLFRKEGQNVTLSCEQNLNHDAMYWYRQDPGQGLRLIYYSQIVNDFQKGDIAEGYSVSREKKESFPLTVTSAQKNPTAFYLCASSIRTEGNSPLHFGNGTRLTVT.

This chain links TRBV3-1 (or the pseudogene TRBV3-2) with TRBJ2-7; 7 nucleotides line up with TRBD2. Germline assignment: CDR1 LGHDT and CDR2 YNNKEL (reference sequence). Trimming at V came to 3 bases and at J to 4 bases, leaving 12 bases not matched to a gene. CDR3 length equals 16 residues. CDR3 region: CASSHGRGGSGYEQYF. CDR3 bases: TGTGCCAGCAGCCACGGTAGAGGCGGGAGTGGTTACGAGCAGTACTTC.

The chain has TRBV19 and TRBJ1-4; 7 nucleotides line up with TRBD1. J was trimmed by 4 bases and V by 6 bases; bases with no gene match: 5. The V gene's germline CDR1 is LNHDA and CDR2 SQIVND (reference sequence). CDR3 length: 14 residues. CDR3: CASSAGTVNEKLFF. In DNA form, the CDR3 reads TGTGCCAGTAGCGCCGGGACAGTTAATGAAAAACTGTTTTTT. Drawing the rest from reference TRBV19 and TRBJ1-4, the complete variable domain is DGGITQSPKYLFRKEGQNVTLSCEQNLNHDAMYWYRQDPGQGLRLIYYSQIVNDFQKGDIAEGYSVSREKKESFPLTVTSAQKNPTAFYLCASSAGTVNEKLFFGSGTQLSVL.

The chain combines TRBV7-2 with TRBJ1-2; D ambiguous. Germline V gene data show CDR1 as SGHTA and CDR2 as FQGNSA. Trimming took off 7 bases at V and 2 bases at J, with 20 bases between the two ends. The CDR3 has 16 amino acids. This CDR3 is CASNRNVGDRNYGYTF. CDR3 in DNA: TGTGCCAGCAACAGAAATGTGGGCGACCGAAACTATGGCTACACCTTC.

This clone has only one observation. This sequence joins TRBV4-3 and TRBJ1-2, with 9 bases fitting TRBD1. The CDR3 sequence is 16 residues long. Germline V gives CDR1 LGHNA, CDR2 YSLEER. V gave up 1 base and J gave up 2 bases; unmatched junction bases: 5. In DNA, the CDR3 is TGCGCCAGCAGCCAAGCAGGGGGACAGGGCAACTATGGCTACACCTTC. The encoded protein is CASSQAGGQGNYGYTF.

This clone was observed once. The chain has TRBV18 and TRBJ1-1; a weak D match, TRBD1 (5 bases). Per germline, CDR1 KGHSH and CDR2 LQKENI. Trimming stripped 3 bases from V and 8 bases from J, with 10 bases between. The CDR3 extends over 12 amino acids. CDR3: CASSPARAEAFF. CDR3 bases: TGTGCCAGCTCACCCGCCAGGGCCGAAGCTTTCTTT.

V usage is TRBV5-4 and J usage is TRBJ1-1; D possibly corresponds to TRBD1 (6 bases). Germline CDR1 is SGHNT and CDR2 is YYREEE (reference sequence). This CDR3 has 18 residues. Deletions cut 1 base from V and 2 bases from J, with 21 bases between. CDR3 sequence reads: CASSLFPGLRGSNTEAFF. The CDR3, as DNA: TGTGCCAGCAGCTTGTTTCCAGGTCTCAGGGGTAGTAACACTGAAGCTTTCTTT.

The CDR3 coding sequence is TGTGCCAGCAGCCACGGATTGGACAGGGGTGGTAATTCACCCCTCCACTTT. As protein: CASSHGLDRGGNSPLHF. The chain recombines TRBV3-1 (or the pseudogene TRBV3-2) with TRBJ1-6; 9 bases align to TRBD1. Germline V gene lookup returns CDR1 LGHDT and CDR2 YNNKEL (reference sequence). This CDR3 spans 17 amino acids. Trimming cost V 3 bases and J 6 bases; bases outside gene matches: 9.

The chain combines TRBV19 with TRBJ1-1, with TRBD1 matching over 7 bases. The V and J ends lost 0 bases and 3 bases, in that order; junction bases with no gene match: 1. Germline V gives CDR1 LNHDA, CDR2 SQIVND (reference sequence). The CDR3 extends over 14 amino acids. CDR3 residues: CASSIDQGDTEAFF. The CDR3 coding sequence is TGTGCCAGTAGTATAGATCAGGGGGACACTGAAGCTTTCTTT.

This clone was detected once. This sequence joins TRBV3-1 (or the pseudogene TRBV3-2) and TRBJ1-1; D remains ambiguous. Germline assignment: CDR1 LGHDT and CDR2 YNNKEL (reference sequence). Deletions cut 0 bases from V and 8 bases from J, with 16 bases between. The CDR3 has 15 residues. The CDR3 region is CASSQEATPKEEAFF. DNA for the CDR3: TGTGCCAGCAGCCAAGAGGCCACACCAAAGGAGGAAGCTTTCTTT.

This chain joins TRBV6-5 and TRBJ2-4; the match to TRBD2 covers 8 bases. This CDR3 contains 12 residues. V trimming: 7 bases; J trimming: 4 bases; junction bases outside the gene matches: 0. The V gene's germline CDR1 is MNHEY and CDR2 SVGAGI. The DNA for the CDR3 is TGTGCCAGCACTAGCGGGAAAAACATTCAGTACTTC. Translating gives CASTSGKNIQYF.

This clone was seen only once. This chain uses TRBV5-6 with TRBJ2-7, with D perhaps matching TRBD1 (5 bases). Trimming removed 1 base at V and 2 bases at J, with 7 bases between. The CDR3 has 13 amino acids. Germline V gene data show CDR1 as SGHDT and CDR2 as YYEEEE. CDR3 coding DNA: TGTGCCAGCAGCTTGCAGGGTACCTACGAGCAGTACTTC. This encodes CASSLQGTYEQYF.

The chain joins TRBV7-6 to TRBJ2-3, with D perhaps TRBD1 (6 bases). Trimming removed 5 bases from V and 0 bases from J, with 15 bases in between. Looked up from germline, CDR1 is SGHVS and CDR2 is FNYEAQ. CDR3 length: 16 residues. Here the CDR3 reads CASSQPGQSSTDTQYF. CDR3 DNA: TGTGCCAGCAGCCAGCCCGGACAGTCTAGCACAGATACGCAGTATTTT.

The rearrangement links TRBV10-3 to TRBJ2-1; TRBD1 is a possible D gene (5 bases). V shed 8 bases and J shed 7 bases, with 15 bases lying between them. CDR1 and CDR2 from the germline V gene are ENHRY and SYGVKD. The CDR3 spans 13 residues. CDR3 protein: CAISLPGWNEQFF. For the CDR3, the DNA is TGTGCCATCTCCCTACCAGGGTGGAATGAGCAGTTCTTC.

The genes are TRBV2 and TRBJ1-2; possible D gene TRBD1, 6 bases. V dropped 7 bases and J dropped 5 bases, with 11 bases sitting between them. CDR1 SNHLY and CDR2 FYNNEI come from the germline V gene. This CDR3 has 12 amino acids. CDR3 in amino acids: CASNSGVYGYTF. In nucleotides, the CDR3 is TGTGCCAGCAACTCAGGGGTTTATGGCTACACCTTC. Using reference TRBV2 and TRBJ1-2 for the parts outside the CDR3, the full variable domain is EPEVTQTPSHQVTQMGQEVILRCVPISNHLYFYWYRQILGQKVEFLVSFYNNEISEKSEIFDDQFSVERPDGSNFTLKIRSTKLEDSAMYFCASNSGVYGYTFGSGTRLTVV.

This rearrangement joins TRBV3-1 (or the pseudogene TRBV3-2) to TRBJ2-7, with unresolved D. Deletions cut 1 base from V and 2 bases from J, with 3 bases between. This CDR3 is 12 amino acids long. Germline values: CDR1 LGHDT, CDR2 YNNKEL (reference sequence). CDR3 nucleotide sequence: TGTGCCAGCAGCCAAGCTGCCTACGAGCAGTACTTC. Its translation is CASSQAAYEQYF.

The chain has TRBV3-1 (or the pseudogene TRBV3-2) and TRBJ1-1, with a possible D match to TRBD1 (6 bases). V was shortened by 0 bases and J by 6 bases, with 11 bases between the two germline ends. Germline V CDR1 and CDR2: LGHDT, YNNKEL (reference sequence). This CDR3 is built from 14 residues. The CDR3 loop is CASSQEAGVAEAFF. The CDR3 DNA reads TGTGCCAGCAGCCAAGAGGCAGGGGTGGCTGAAGCTTTCTTT.

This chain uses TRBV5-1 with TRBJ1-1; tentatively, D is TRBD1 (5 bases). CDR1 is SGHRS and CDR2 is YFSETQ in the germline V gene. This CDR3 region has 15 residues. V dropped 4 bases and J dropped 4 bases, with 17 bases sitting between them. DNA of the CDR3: TGCGCCAGCAGCCGATACAGGACCCCCAGCACTGAAGCTTTCTTT. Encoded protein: CASSRYRTPSTEAFF.

CDR3 coding DNA: TGTGCCAGCTCCCAAATCCTTAAGGGGGCCTTAAATGAGCAGTTCTTC. This encodes CASSQILKGALNEQFF. This chain connects TRBV18 to TRBJ2-1; the match to TRBD1 covers 7 bases. Germline assignment: CDR1 KGHSH and CDR2 LQKENI. This CDR3 has 16 amino acids. J was trimmed by 7 bases and V by 6 bases; bases with no gene match: 15.

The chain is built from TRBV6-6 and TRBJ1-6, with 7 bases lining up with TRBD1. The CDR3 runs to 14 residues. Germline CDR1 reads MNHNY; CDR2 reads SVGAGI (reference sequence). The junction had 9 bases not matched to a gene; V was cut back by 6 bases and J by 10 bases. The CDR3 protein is CASSPTGLGSPLHF. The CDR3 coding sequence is TGTGCCAGCAGCCCGACAGGGCTTGGGTCACCCCTCCACTTT.

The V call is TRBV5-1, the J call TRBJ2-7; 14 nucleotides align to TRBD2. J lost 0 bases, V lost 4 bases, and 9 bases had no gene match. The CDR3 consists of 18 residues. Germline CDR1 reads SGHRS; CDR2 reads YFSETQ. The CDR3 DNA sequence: TGCGCCAGCAGCCCCCGGACTAGCGGGGGGTTAAGCTCCTACGAGCAGTACTTC. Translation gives CASSPRTSGGLSSYEQYF. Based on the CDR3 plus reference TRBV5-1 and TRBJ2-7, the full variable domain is KAGVTQTPRYLIKTRGQQVTLSCSPISGHRSVSWYQQTPGQGLQFLFEYFSETQRNKGNFPGRFSGRQFSNSRSEMNVSTLELGDSALYLCASSPRTSGGLSSYEQYFGPGTRLTVT.